This T cell receptor beta chain is from a study of OX40 agonist ivuxolimab in advanced cancers. Study-level information: The dose of intravenous ivuxolimab that patients received every 2 weeks ranged from 0.01 to 10 mg/kg.

CDR3 length equals 13 residues. From germline, CDR1 is GTSNPN and CDR2 SVGIG (reference sequence). Germline trimming cut 0 bases from V and 4 bases from J; bases unmatched to any gene: 1. As to this clone: The antigen remains unidentified.

Autoimmune disease history or systemic immunosuppression led to patient exclusion. The method was immunoSEQ multiplex PCR; TCRdb's version includes in-frame clones alone and lacks a portion of them. The sample lists about 70,000 clones; more than 75% were seen once. Study-wide results and limits: The study observed clonal expansion of CD4+ and CD8+ blood T cells by week 6 at 0.1 to 3.0 mg/kg.

V gene TRBV30 combines with J gene TRBJ1-2, with TRBD1 identical over 8 bases. The sample in question was CD4+ or CD8+ T cells sorted from blood, obtained in a trial of the OX40 agonist ivuxolimab. This clonotype originated in an adult with an advanced solid tumor such as melanoma, head and neck, liver or kidney cancer. Here the CDR3 DNA reads TGTGCCTGGAGTGTAGGGACAGGCTATGGCTACACCTTC. Protein sequence: CAWSVGTGYGYTF.